This TCR beta chain came from a study of blood T cell repertoires in COVID-19 (dated by TCRdb to about 2020). Context from the whole study: The collaborator samples originated in the United States, Italy and Spain and spanned the acute and convalescent phases of COVID-19. The material from the prospective study consisted of cDNA or gDNA derived from T cells, B-cell-depleted T cells, or PBMCs. Deeply sampled blood TCRbeta repertoires from subjects exposed to, actively infected with, or recovered from COVID-19 were included in the dataset. The repertoires were released in a freely available public database meant as a resource for research on the immune response to SARS-CoV-2. The samples were drawn from two sources: the first 160 participants of the ongoing ImmuneRACE study, and over 1,000 subjects contributed by 6 global collaborators. The sample metadata nearly always contained a de-identified subject ID, COVID-19 status, age in years and sex. Where HLA class I and class II types were available, the types were taken from metadata supplied by the sample provider, not from assay-based typing. Broad study findings and their caveats: The amount of clinical and demographic metadata varied by source and participant and was provided uncurated.

Participants in the prospective study were aged roughly 18 to 89 years, lived in more than 20 United States geographic areas, and enrolled through a virtual design. Cohort assignment in the prospective study relied on participant-reported clinical history from a screening survey and a study questionnaire. Recovered participants in ImmuneRACE Cohort 3 were defined as having two consecutive negative NP/OP PCR tests, clearance from a healthcare professional, or resolution of symptoms. Mobile phlebotomists in the prospective study collected whole blood, serum and a nasopharyngeal or oropharyngeal swab from every participant. Prospective study participants could optionally give additional blood draws and questionnaires over an approximately two-month period. Blood samples from the prospective study were shipped frozen or at room temperature prior to DNA extraction. Here V drops 3 bases and J drops 5 bases, and the junction holds 1 base not matched to any gene. Reading the germline V gene gives CDR1 SGHTA and CDR2 FQGTGA. The CDR3 starts with the cysteine, ends with the phenylalanine, and has 13 residues. Just CDR3 DNA is preserved here, 39 bases in frame from base 1.

TCRbeta CDR3 regions were amplified from genomic DNA by means of the immunoSEQ Assay, a bias-controlled multiplex PCR. In the authors' own workflow: Nucleated cell counts per sample were estimated from amplification of reference gene primers within the assay. Sequence reads were collapsed and filtered to measure the absolute abundance of every unique TCRbeta CDR3 rearrangement. Productive Simpson clonality was computed per sample as the square root of Simpson's diversity index over productive rearrangements. The source is immuneACCESS, and TCRdb retained only in-frame sequences with V and J called. Part of the clones is not carried over; for the studies checked, unresolved V genes explain less than half of this, and the remainder is unexplained. That table supplies the V and J calls and clone size; D and trimming were determined from the DNA. In this sample the table shows approximately 390,000 clones, about 86% of which occur a single time. The ten top clones hold approximately 9.3% of the sample.

To note about this clone: There is no known antigen for this receptor. No much larger clone is present one base from it, and per-base qualities are unavailable.

The sample consisted of PBMCs or T cells enriched from blood (not recorded which). Here the chain combines TRBV7-3 and TRBJ2-3; TRBD1 fits 8 bases in the junction. The receptor comes from a woman between 50 and 59 years old who had recovered from COVID-19. The CDR3 here reads CASSFTGGDTQYF. The bases are TGTGCCAGCAGCTTTACAGGGGGAGATACGCAGTATTTT.